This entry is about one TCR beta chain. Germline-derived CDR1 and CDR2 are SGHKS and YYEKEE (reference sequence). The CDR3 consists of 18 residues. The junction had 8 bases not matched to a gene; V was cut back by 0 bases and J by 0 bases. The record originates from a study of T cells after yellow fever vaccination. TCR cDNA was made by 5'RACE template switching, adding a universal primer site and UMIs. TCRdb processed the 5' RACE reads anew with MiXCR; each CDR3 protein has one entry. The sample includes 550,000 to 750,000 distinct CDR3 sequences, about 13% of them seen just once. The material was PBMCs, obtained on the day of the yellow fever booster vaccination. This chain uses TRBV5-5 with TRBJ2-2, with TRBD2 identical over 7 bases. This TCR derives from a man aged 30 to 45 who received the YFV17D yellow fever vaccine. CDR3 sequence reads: CASSLAGGLPANTGELFF. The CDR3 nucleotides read TGTGCCAGCAGCTTGGCCGGGGGACTACCAGCGAACACCGGGGAGCTGTTTTTT.